The 27 T cell receptor beta chains below all came from one sample that was sequenced in a study of blood T cell repertoires in COVID-19. The table came from immunoSEQ multiplex PCR; TCRdb's copy has only in-frame clones and leaves some out. Of about 150,000 clones detected, roughly nine tenths appear once; the ten largest clones hold roughly 0.51%. The sequenced sample consisted of peripheral blood. Receptors originate from a man aged 50 or older with acute or convalescent COVID-19.

The chain links TRBV5-6 to TRBJ2-2, with D possibly being TRBD2 (6 bases). Trimming removed 3 bases at V and 7 bases at J, with 10 bases between. CDR1 and CDR2 from the germline V gene are SGHDT and YYEEEE. This CDR3 contains 13 residues. The CDR3 here is CASSSEGNGELFF. The CDR3 DNA follows: TGTGCCAGCAGCTCGGAGGGGAACGGGGAGCTGTTTTTT.

This chain uses TRBV3-1 (or the pseudogene TRBV3-2) with TRBJ2-1; D might be TRBD2 (6 bases). The germline V gene encodes CDR1 LGHDT and CDR2 YNNKEL (reference sequence). This CDR3 comprises 16 residues. Trimming pared 4 bases from V and 4 bases from J, leaving 17 bases between. The CDR3 protein is CASSRSLLAAYNEQFF. DNA of the CDR3: TGTGCCAGCAGCCGAAGCCTACTAGCAGCTTACAATGAGCAGTTCTTC.

The V call is TRBV18, the J call TRBJ1-1, with TRBD1 as a possible D gene (5 bases). The CDR3 has 16 residues. From germline, CDR1 is KGHSH and CDR2 LQKENI. V was pared by 3 bases and J by 3 bases, with 17 bases between. CDR3 sequence (DNA): TGTGCCAGCTCACCCTCCTGGGGCAGCAAGTACACTGAAGCTTTCTTT. It specifies CASSPSWGSKYTEAFF.

This clone was picked up one time. The genes are TRBV28 and TRBJ2-1, with 15 bases identical to TRBD2. Germline loops: CDR1 MDHEN, CDR2 SYDVKM. V lost 4 bases, J lost 10 bases, and 8 bases stayed unmatched. CDR3 length: 16 amino acids. The CDR3 loop reads CASSSRTSGRGWEQFF. CDR3 sequence (DNA): TGTGCCAGCAGTTCCCGGACTAGCGGGAGGGGCTGGGAGCAGTTCTTC.

V usage is TRBV3-1 (or the pseudogene TRBV3-2) and J usage is TRBJ1-2; D is uncertain. Between the trimmed V and J ends, which lost 1 base and 0 bases, there was a span of 9 bases. CDR1 and CDR2 (germline): LGHDT, YNNKEL (reference sequence). CDR3 length: 15 residues. In DNA form, the CDR3 reads TGTGCCAGCAGCCAAGGGCATAATCCTAACTATGGCTACACCTTC. Its protein is CASSQGHNPNYGYTF.

This chain uses TRBV27 with TRBJ1-6; 7 positions agree with TRBD1. With V trimmed by 6 bases and J by 8 bases, 7 bases remained unmatched. The CDR3 has 14 residues. Germline V gene lookup returns CDR1 MNHEY and CDR2 SMNVEV (reference sequence). CDR3 nucleotide sequence: TGTGCCAGCAGAGTGACAGGGTCCTATTCACCCCTCCACTTT. Translating it yields CASRVTGSYSPLHF.

This chain uses TRBV6-5 with TRBJ2-7; 7 nucleotides align to TRBD1. The V gene end was trimmed by 5 bases and the J gene end by 6 bases; junction bases not matched to a gene: 7. Per the germline V gene, CDR1 is MNHEY and CDR2 is SVGAGI. CDR3 length equals 13 residues. This CDR3 reads CASSNKRGLEQYF. The CDR3 nucleotides read TGTGCCAGCAGTAATAAGAGGGGGCTCGAGCAGTACTTC.

The genes are TRBV19 and TRBJ2-7, with 9 bases fitting TRBD1. This CDR3 contains 15 residues. Per the germline V gene, CDR1 is LNHDA and CDR2 is SQIVND (reference sequence). V trimming: 5 bases; J trimming: 2 bases; junction bases outside the gene matches: 7. Here the CDR3 DNA reads TGTGCCAGTAGTTTCGGACAGGGGCCAACCTACGAGCAGTACTTC. Protein sequence: CASSFGQGPTYEQYF.

The chain links TRBV7-2 to TRBJ1-1; 7 nucleotides line up with TRBD1. Losses at the gene ends were 5 bases for V and 10 bases for J; bases not matched to a gene: 10. The CDR3 consists of 13 residues. The V gene's germline CDR1 is SGHTA and CDR2 FQGNSA. The DNA for the CDR3 is TGTGCCAGCAGCCCCTCGACAGGGCAGGCAGCTTTCTTT. Residues: CASSPSTGQAAFF.

The rearrangement links TRBV3-1 (or the pseudogene TRBV3-2) to TRBJ1-6; a possible D gene is TRBD1 (5 bases). In germline, CDR1 is LGHDT, CDR2 YNNKEL (reference sequence). Trimming shortened V by 1 base and J by 10 bases, and 11 bases separated the two germline ends. CDR3 length: 14 residues. In DNA, the CDR3 is TGTGCCAGCAGCCAAGGCGGGGGTTTATCACCCCTCCACTTT. Protein: CASSQGGGLSPLHF.

V is TRBV5-1 and J is TRBJ2-7; a weak D match, TRBD2 (6 bases). The germline CDR1 and CDR2 sequences are SGHRS and YFSETQ. The V end lost 2 bases, the J end lost 3 bases, and 18 bases lay between the germline ends. The CDR3 is made up of 16 amino acids. CDR3 loop: CASSFGGGTQIYEQYF. In nucleotides, the CDR3 is TGCGCCAGCAGCTTTGGTGGAGGGACCCAAATCTACGAGCAGTACTTC.

The rearrangement joins TRBV5-5 to TRBJ2-3; D remains ambiguous. The germline V gene has CDR1 SGHKS and CDR2 YYEKEE (reference sequence). This CDR3 spans 13 amino acids. V was shortened by 0 bases and J by 5 bases, with 7 bases between the two germline ends. CDR3 coding DNA: TGTGCCAGCAGCTTGGCCCTTTTAGATACGCAGTATTTT. Translation gives CASSLALLDTQYF. Drawing the rest from reference TRBV5-5 and TRBJ2-3, the complete variable domain is DAGVTQSPTHLIKTRGQQVTLRCSPISGHKSVSWYQQVLGQGPQFIFQYYEKEERGRGNFPDRFSARQFPNYSSELNVNALLLGDSALYLCASSLALLDTQYFGPGTRLTVL.

V and J are TRBV28 and TRBJ1-2, with a possible D match to TRBD1 (5 bases). V was shortened by 8 bases and J by 5 bases, with 15 bases between the two germline ends. This CDR3 is built from 13 residues. Germline V gene sequence: CDR1 MDHEN, CDR2 SYDVKM. The CDR3: CASSPGGAYGYTF. The CDR3 region has the DNA TGTGCCAGCTCACCGGGTGGGGCTTATGGCTACACCTTC.

The genes are TRBV15 and TRBJ1-5; D possibly corresponds to TRBD1 (5 bases). CDR3 length equals 17 residues. V was cut by 4 bases and J by 0 bases, with 16 bases left in between. Germline CDR1 LNHNV, CDR2 YYDKDF (reference sequence). The CDR3 loop is CATSIETAGYSNQPQHF. The CDR3 DNA sequence: TGTGCCACCAGCATAGAGACAGCCGGATATAGCAATCAGCCCCAGCATTTT.

The chain uses TRBV10-3 and TRBJ1-1, with 7 bases matching TRBD1. V lost 6 bases, J lost 3 bases, and 4 bases stayed unmatched. This CDR3 has 13 residues. Germline CDR1 and CDR2: ENHRY and SYGVKD. CDR3 nucleotide sequence: TGTGCCATCAGCGGTACAGGGGACACTGAAGCTTTCTTT. This codes for CAISGTGDTEAFF.

This clone was counted once. CDR3 sequence reads: CASSPSRIDRWYGYTF. The DNA of the CDR3 is TGTGCCAGCAGCCCCTCCAGGATCGACAGGTGGTATGGCTACACCTTC. This chain links TRBV7-6 with TRBJ1-2; perhaps TRBD1 as D (6 bases). Trimming shortened V by 5 bases and J by 5 bases, and 21 bases separated the two germline ends. CDR1 is SGHVS, CDR2 FNYEAQ, per germline. This CDR3 has 16 amino acids.

The chain couples TRBV3-1 (or the pseudogene TRBV3-2) to TRBJ1-2; D gene ambiguous. CDR3 length: 13 residues. CDR1 is LGHDT and CDR2 is YNNKEL in the germline V gene (reference sequence). V was clipped by 1 base and J by 6 bases, with 9 bases between them. The CDR3 DNA is TGTGCCAGCAGCCAAGCTCGGACTGATGGCTACACCTTC. As protein: CASSQARTDGYTF.

The V and J genes are TRBV19 and TRBJ2-1, with D possibly being TRBD2 (6 bases). The germline V gene encodes CDR1 LNHDA and CDR2 SQIVND (reference sequence). The CDR3 consists of 17 residues. Trimming left V 5 bases short and J 4 bases short, with 21 bases between. CDR3 amino acids: CASSGGGPANPYNEQFF. Here the CDR3 DNA reads TGTGCCAGTAGTGGAGGAGGGCCCGCCAACCCTTACAATGAGCAGTTCTTC.

V gene TRBV4-2 combines with J gene TRBJ2-3; D might be TRBD1 (6 bases). V was pared by 1 base and J by 1 base, with 12 bases between. Germline CDR1 reads LGHNA; CDR2 reads YNFKEQ. This CDR3 is 16 amino acids long. CDR3 protein: CASSQVRGYGTDTQYF. The CDR3 coding sequence is TGTGCCAGCAGCCAAGTCAGGGGTTATGGCACAGATACGCAGTATTTT.

The V and J genes are TRBV6-5 and TRBJ1-4; 7 bases line up with TRBD1. This CDR3 has 15 residues. The V gene's germline CDR1 is MNHEY and CDR2 SVGAGI. V gave up 0 bases and J gave up 5 bases; unmatched junction bases: 3. The CDR3 nucleotides are TGTGCCAGCAGTTACTCTGGCAGGGGGAATGAAAAACTGTTTTTT. Its translation is CASSYSGRGNEKLFF.

The genes are TRBV7-9 and TRBJ1-2; unclear D gene. The CDR3 contains 14 residues. The ends were cut back, 5 bases at V and 0 bases at J, with 10 bases in the middle. Germline V CDR1 and CDR2: SEHNR, FQNEAQ (reference sequence). Here the CDR3 DNA reads TGTGCCAGCAGCCCGGGGTTAGCTAACTATGGCTACACCTTC. Its protein product is CASSPGLANYGYTF.

V usage is TRBV24-1 and J usage is TRBJ2-1, with 7 bases matching TRBD1. V was clipped by 9 bases and J by 0 bases; unmatched bases: 10. Germline V lookup: CDR1 KGHDR, CDR2 SFDVKD. The CDR3 has 16 residues. CDR3 sequence reads: CATLKPTGSSYNEQFF. CDR3 bases: TGTGCCACCCTGAAGCCGACAGGGAGCTCCTACAATGAGCAGTTCTTC.

The rearrangement uses TRBV6-5 and TRBJ2-1, with TRBD2 matching over 8 bases. V lost 0 bases, J lost 12 bases, and 10 bases stayed unmatched. CDR1 and CDR2 from the germline V gene are MNHEY and SVGAGI. The CDR3 runs 15 residues. CDR3 sequence reads: CASSYSSGGDYVQFF. CDR3 in DNA: TGTGCCAGCAGTTACTCCTCGGGGGGGGATTATGTGCAGTTCTTC.

This clone was seen just once. J is TRBJ2-5 and V is TRBV7-3; D unclear. CDR1 SGHTA and CDR2 FQGTGA come from the germline V gene. V lost 3 bases and J lost 4, with 12 bases in between. This CDR3 has 14 amino acids. The CDR3 sequence is CASSFRDNRETQYF. The CDR3 bases are TGTGCCAGCAGCTTCCGCGACAACAGAGAGACCCAGTACTTC.

This clone was observed once. V gene TRBV28 combines with J gene TRBJ2-7, with 9 bases lining up with TRBD1. With V trimmed by 3 bases and J by 1 base, 7 bases remained unmatched. This CDR3 spans 16 amino acids. The germline CDR1 and CDR2 sequences are MDHEN and SYDVKM. CDR3 loop: CASSFTKDRGSYEQYF. The CDR3 DNA is TGTGCCAGCAGTTTCACAAAGGACAGGGGATCCTACGAGCAGTACTTC. Together with reference TRBV28 and TRBJ2-7, the CDR3 gives the full variable domain: DVKVTQSSRYLVKRTGEKVFLECVQDMDHENMFWYRQDPGLGLRLIYFSYDVKMKEKGDIPEGYSVSREKKERFSLILESASTNQTSMYLCASSFTKDRGSYEQYFGPGTRLTVT.

The V gene is TRBV27, the J gene TRBJ1-2; TRBD1 is a possible D gene (5 bases). Per germline, CDR1 MNHEY and CDR2 SMNVEV (reference sequence). The CDR3 loop spans 14 amino acids. Trimming stripped 8 bases from V and 3 bases from J, with 16 bases between. CDR3 in amino acids: CASAWSGGDYGYTF. CDR3 in DNA: TGTGCCAGCGCATGGTCGGGGGGTGACTATGGCTACACCTTC.

The chain employs TRBV27 and TRBJ2-3, with TRBD2 matching 12 bases. The CDR3 covers 16 residues. CDR1 MNHEY and CDR2 SMNVEV come from the germline V gene (reference sequence). V gave up 3 bases and J gave up 6 bases; unmatched junction bases: 7. The CDR3 DNA follows: TGTGCCAGCAGTTTCAGACTAGCGGGAGTATCGGATACGCAGTATTTT. Amino acids: CASSFRLAGVSDTQYF.